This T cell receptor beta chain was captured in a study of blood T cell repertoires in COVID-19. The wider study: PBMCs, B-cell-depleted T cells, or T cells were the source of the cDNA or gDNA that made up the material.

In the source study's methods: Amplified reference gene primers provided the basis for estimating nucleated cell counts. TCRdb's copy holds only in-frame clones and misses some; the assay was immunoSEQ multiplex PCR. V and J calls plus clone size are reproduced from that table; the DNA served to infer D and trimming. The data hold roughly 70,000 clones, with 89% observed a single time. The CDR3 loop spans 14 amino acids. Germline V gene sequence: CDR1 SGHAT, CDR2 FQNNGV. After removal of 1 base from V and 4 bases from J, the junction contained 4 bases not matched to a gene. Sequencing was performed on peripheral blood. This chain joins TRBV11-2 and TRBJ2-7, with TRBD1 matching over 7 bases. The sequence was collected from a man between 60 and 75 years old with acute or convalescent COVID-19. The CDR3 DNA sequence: TGTGCCAGCAGCTTAGTTGGGGGACAGTACGAGCAGTACTTC. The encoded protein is CASSLVGGQYEQYF.